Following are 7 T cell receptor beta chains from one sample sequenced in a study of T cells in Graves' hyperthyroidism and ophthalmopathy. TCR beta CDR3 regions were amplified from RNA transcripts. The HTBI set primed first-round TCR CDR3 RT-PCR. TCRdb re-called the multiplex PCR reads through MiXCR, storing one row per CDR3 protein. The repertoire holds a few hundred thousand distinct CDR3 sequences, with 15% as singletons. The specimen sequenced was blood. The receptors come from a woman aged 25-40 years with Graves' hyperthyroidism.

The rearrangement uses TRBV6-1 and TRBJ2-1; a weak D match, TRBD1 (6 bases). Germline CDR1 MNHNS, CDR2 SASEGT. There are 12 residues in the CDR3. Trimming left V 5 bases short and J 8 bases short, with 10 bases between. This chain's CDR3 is CASSLNRDEQFF. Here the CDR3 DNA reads TGTGCCAGCAGTCTAAACAGGGATGAGCAGTTCTTC.

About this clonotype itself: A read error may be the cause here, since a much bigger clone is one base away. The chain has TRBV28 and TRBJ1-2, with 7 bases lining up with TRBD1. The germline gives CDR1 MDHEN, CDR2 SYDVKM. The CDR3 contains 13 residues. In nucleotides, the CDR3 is TGTGCCAGCAGGGCGGGGACAGCCTATGGCCACACCTTC. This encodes CASRAGTAYGHTF.

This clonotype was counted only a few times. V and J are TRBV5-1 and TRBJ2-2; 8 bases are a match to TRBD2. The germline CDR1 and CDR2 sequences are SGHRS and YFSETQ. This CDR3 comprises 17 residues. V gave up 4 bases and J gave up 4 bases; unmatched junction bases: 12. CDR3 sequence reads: CASSLTGAGVGTGELFF. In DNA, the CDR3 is TGCGCCAGCAGCCTGACGGGAGCGGGAGTAGGCACCGGGGAGCTGTTTTTT.

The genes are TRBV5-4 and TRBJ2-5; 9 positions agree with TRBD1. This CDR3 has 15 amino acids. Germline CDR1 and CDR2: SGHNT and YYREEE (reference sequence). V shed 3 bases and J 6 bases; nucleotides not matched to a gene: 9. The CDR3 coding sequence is TGTGCCAGCAGCTATCCGGGACAGGGTTTTAAGACCCAGTACTTC. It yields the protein CASSYPGQGFKTQYF.

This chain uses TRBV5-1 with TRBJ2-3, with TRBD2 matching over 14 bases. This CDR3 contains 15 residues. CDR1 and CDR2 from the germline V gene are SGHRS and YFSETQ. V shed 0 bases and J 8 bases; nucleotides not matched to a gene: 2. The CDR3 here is CASSLVTSGRVTQYF. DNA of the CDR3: TGCGCCAGCAGCTTGGTGACTAGCGGGAGGGTTACGCAGTATTTT. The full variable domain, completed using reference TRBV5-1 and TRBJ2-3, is KAGVTQTPRYLIKTRGQQVTLSCSPISGHRSVSWYQQTPGQGLQFLFEYFSETQRNKGNFPGRFSGRQFSNSRSEMNVSTLELGDSALYLCASSLVTSGRVTQYFGPGTRLTVL.

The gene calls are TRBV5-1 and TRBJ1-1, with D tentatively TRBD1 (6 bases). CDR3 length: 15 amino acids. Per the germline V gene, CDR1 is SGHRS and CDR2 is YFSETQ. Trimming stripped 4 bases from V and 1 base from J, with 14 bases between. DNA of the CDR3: TGCGCCAGCAGCACCGGGGACACGCCGAACACTGAAGCTTTCTTT. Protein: CASSTGDTPNTEAFF. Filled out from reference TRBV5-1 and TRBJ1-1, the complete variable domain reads KAGVTQTPRYLIKTRGQQVTLSCSPISGHRSVSWYQQTPGQGLQFLFEYFSETQRNKGNFPGRFSGRQFSNSRSEMNVSTLELGDSALYLCASSTGDTPNTEAFFGQGTRLTVV.

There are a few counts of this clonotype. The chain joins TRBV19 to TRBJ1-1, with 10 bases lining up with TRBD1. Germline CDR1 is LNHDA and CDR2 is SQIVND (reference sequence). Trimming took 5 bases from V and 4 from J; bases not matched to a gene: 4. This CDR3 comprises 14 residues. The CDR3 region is CASSLTGGVTEAFF. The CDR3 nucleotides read TGTGCCAGTAGTTTGACAGGGGGCGTCACTGAAGCTTTCTTT.